The source of this T cell receptor beta chain is a study of blood T cell repertoires in COVID-19. Overall study context: Sample material is recorded as cDNA or gDNA derived from T cells, B-cell-depleted T cells, or PBMCs.

This clone appeared a single time. The CDR3 totals 14 residues. Per germline, CDR1 MNHNS and CDR2 SASEGT. V gave up 2 bases and J gave up 9 bases; unmatched junction bases: 4. Data came from immunoSEQ multiplex PCR; TCRdb stores just in-frame clones and leaves some out. The repertoire has some 230,000 clones, roughly 80% of them found once; the top ten carry approximately 7%. The source of this sequence is a woman aged 45 to 65 with acute or convalescent COVID-19. Material: peripheral blood. This chain connects TRBV6-1 to TRBJ1-4; TRBD1 matches at 9 bases. The CDR3 loop is CASSETGQGQKLFF. The CDR3 coding sequence is TGTGCCAGCAGTGAAACGGGACAGGGCCAAAAACTGTTTTTT.